This record covers a single T cell receptor (beta chain). The antigen this receptor binds is unknown. The input lacks base qualities; no much larger clone sits a single base away. The method behind the library was 5' RACE. The data were produced on an Illumina HiSeq 2500. A second about 7 to 11 cycle PCR used a sample-barcoded 5' primer and a J-beta primer mix. A unique molecular identifier was introduced onto each TCR beta cDNA molecule by a template-switch 5' adaptor carrying 12 random nucleotides. Each sample yielded at least 2.5 million CDR3-containing paired-end reads. All of the RNA was converted into first-strand cDNA using the Mint cDNA synthesis kit, with a TRBC-specific oligonucleotide serving as the primer. All cDNA was treated with uracil-DNA glycosylase and then went through a first 18-cycle PCR with the universal primers M1SS and BC2_uni_R. Under the source paper's analysis protocol: For normalization, 1 million high-quality reads, each with a distinct molecular identifier, were randomly selected from each sample. Reads sharing molecular identifiers were discarded rather than binned into consensus sequences. MiTCR, with a Q25 quality threshold and the strictest error-elimination algorithm, was used for CDR3 identification, clonotype clustering and error correction. A nonparametric unseen species model with Euler transformation was used to estimate a lower bound on total TCR beta diversity. TCRdb passed the public sequencing reads through fastp at Q25 and MiXCR, retaining productive beta sequences. When rows share a CDR3 protein, they turn into one entry using the most common DNA and genes. In this record, the V and J calls reflect TCRdb's handling and not the investigators' own analysis. The sample table contains approximately 800,000 distinct CDR3 sequences; only one count was recorded for approximately 67% of them. In total, the top ten clones hold around a quarter of the sample.

Measured from the cysteine to the phenylalanine, the CDR3 is 13 residues long. CDR3 DNA is the only sequence kept; it has 39 bases, read in frame from the first base. Taken from the germline V gene (reference sequence), the CDR1 and CDR2 loops are DFQATT and SNEGSKA. The record originates from a study of blood T cells in healthy people across ages (dated by TCRdb to 2014 to 2015). Background on the whole study: In model experiments, roughly one uniquely barcoded TCR beta cDNA molecule per two T cells was captured by template switching. Donors were grouped into four age groups: young (average about 15 years), middle-aged (roughly 40), aged (approximately 67) and long-lived (about 90). Donors of different ages were randomly distributed across sequencing lanes to avoid experimental bias. To track age-related changes in TCR beta repertoire diversity, the study relied on deep sequencing normalized with unique cDNA molecular identifiers. For two donors (one aged 18 to 29 and one aged 80 or older), the study analyzed two additional independent replicas of 1 million unique cDNA reads from the same blood draw.

The approximately 39 donors, aged 6 to 90 years, were systemically healthy Caucasian individuals from Russia. About 10 milliliters of peripheral blood were drawn from each donor into EDTA-treated Vacutainer tubes. Ficoll-Paque density-gradient centrifugation was used to isolate PBMCs, with at least 6.5 million per sample. Trizol reagent was used to extract total RNA from PBMCs, with at least 5.5 micrograms per sample. Naive CD45RAhigh/CD27high T cell percentages were measured by flow cytometry on a PBMC aliquot from every donor. Broader findings and caveats from the paper: Conclusive comparison of naive and antigen-experienced compartments was prevented by the profiling of bulk unsorted PBMCs. As age increased, observed TCR beta diversity per million T cells dropped in a roughly linear way, and a significant reduction was already evident by age 40. There was a strong correlation between observed TCR beta diversity and the percentage of naive T cells measured by flow cytometry. Total diversity estimates from one million sequenced T cells were considered lower bounds and underestimates. Compared with the aged group, the long-lived group had more naive CD4+ T cells, fewer expanded clones and increased TCR diversity, suggesting age selection. Because the CMV infection status of the donors was unknown, age-related changes in expanded clonotypes may potentially have been confounded.

This chain is built from TRBV20-1 and TRBJ2-4, with 8 bases aligning to TRBD1. The last part of the DNA fits TRBJ2-7 better; the J call may be wrong. The origin of this receptor is a man aged 25 to 45 in good health. Sequences were obtained from blood. The CDR3 protein: CSATDRGSYEQYF. At the DNA level, the sequence is TGCAGTGCTACTGACAGGGGCTCCTACGAGCAGTACTTC.